The 5 T cell receptor beta chains below were found in one sample sequenced in a study of T cells after yellow fever vaccination. MiXCR, run by TCRdb on the 5' RACE reads, gives a single entry per CDR3 protein. The sample has roughly 340,000 distinct CDR3 sequences, 3% to 4.5% seen once. The material was PBMCs, obtained 5 days after the yellow fever booster vaccination. The receptor set was obtained from a man between 18 and 29 years old who received the YFV17D yellow fever vaccine.

There are a few counts of this clonotype. The chain recombines TRBV7-2 with TRBJ1-2; no clear D gene. Germline values: CDR1 SGHTA, CDR2 FQGNSA. V gave up 6 bases and J gave up 5 bases, with 7 bases separating them. CDR3 size: 11 residues. CDR3 in DNA: TGTGCCAGCAGTGCCCAGTATGGCTACACCTTC. Translation: CASSAQYGYTF.

This clonotype has just a few counts. J is TRBJ2-2 and V is TRBV6-5; 8 bases map to TRBD2. The V segment lost 2 bases and the J segment 5 bases; nucleotides outside the gene matches: 13. Germline CDR1 is MNHEY and CDR2 is SVGAGI. The length of the CDR3 is 18 residues. The CDR3 DNA reads as TGTGCCAGCAGTTACGTGCCTAGCGGGTTTCCTTCTACCGGGGAGCTGTTTTTT. Its translation is CASSYVPSGFPSTGELFF.

The chain couples TRBV20-1 to TRBJ2-3; 8 bases agree with TRBD2. J gave up 1 base and V 2 bases, and 5 bases lay outside the gene matches. CDR1 is DFQATT and CDR2 is SNEGSKA in the germline V gene (reference sequence). The CDR3 covers 15 residues. The CDR3 is CSARLGGAGTDTQYF. CDR3 DNA sequence: TGCAGTGCTAGACTCGGGGGGGCTGGCACAGATACGCAGTATTTT.

This clonotype was counted a few times. The chain employs TRBV12-3 or TRBV12-4 and TRBJ2-3; 11 nucleotides match TRBD2. The ends lost 6 bases at V and 4 bases at J; junction bases unmatched: 18. The CDR3 is 19 amino acids. CDR3 bases: TGTGCCAGCAGCTTCATACTAGCGGGGGCCTCATTGGGGGCAGATACGCAGTATTTT. Its translation: CASSFILAGASLGADTQYF.

This rearrangement joins TRBV5-1 to TRBJ2-7, with 9 bases fitting TRBD1. The trim removed 2 bases at V and 6 bases at J, leaving 6 bases unmatched. CDR1 is SGHRS, CDR2 YFSETQ, per germline. The CDR3 covers 14 residues. The CDR3 sequence: CASSFFQDRGEQYF. DNA of the CDR3: TGCGCCAGCAGCTTTTTCCAGGACAGGGGCGAGCAGTACTTC.